This TCR beta chain was recovered during a study of sequential checkpoint blockade in melanoma (dated by TCRdb to 2018 to 2020). A note on the overall study: In a 1:1 randomization, patients received either first-line nivolumab then ipilimumab (arm A) or ipilimumab then nivolumab (arm B). Maintenance nivolumab was given following each of the two trial sequences.

V lost 7 bases and J lost 5 bases; the stretch between them is 17 bases long. Spanning cysteine to phenylalanine, the CDR3 consists of 14 amino acids. Of all the DNA, just the CDR3 is kept, 42 bases in frame from base 1. CDR1 and CDR2, per the germline V gene, are MDHEN and SYDVKM. Study-level results and caveats: Validation of the response-prediction model combining TCR metrics and mutation burden is needed in larger, independent patient cohorts.

The treatment or condition label, as the study defines it: randomized to nivolumab then ipilimumab (arm A) or the reverse (arm B). Prior DNA-damaging chemotherapy had not been received by any trial patient. Live CD3+CD8+ cells negative for CD19 and CD56 were sorted from thawed PBMCs on a FACS Aria II flow cytometer. Samples were obtained from patients with melanoma enrolled in CheckMate 064, a randomized, open-label phase II trial of sequential checkpoint blockade. Peripheral blood mononuclear cells were obtained through leukapheresis, purified using Ficoll-Paque, and frozen in human serum containing approximately 11% DMSO. Purity of sorted blood CD3+CD8+ cells was verified at >98% immediately after sorting, followed by DNA extraction. The immunoSEQ Assay was used to immunosequence TCRbeta CDR3 regions from genomic DNA. Before high-throughput sequencing, the genomic DNA was amplified using bias-controlled multiplex PCR. For the original study's pipeline: To quantify the absolute abundance of each unique TCRbeta CDR3 region, the sequences were collapsed and filtered. Clonality was defined as 1 minus Pielou's evenness and was calculated using productive rearrangements only. Clones with significantly greater frequencies in on-treatment versus baseline samples were identified using a previously published method. Not all clones reach the TCRdb copy of this immuneACCESS table, which keeps in-frame sequences only. Checked studies attribute under half of the gap to unresolved V genes and leave the rest unexplained. V and J calls and clone size are those listed in that table; D and trimming were worked out from the DNA. This sample lists about 7,700 clones; 60% were detected once. Roughly 8.6% of the sample rests with the top ten.

As regards this clone: Its antigen specificity is not known. No qualities accompany the bases; no much larger clone lies one base away.

The chain uses TRBV28 and TRBJ1-1, with the D gene too uncertain to name. This sequence was found in a human donor with melanoma. The source was CD8+ T cells sorted from blood (inferred from file names), collected from a patient given nivolumab and ipilimumab in sequence. The bases are TGTGCCAGCACACGCACGGGGTTAGGGACTGAAGCTTTCTTT. Translated, it gives CASTRTGLGTEAFF.